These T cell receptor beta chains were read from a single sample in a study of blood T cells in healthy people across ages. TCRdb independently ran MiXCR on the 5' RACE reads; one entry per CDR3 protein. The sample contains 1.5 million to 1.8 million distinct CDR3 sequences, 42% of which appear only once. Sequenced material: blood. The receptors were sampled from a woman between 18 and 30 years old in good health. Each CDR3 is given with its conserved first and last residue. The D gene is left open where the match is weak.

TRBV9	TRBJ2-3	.	CASSVQVSDTQYF
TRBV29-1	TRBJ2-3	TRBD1	CSVTGTVTDTQYF
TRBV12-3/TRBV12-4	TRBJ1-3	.	CASSSTGPGNAIYF
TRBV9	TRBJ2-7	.	CASSPKTGTYEQYF
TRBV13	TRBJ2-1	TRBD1	CASSQEGQEHDNEQFF
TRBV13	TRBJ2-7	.	CASSVESVQYF
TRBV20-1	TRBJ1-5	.	CSARAHSNQPQHF
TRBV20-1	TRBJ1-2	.	CSTPRTESANYGYTF
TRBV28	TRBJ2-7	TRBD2	CASSPLGLDEQYF
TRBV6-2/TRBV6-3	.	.	CASSCGFRETQYF
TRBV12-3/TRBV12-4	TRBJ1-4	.	CVSSDNRVGARKLFF
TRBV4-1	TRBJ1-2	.	CASSPGVRNYGYTF
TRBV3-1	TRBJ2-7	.	CASSQMWGSYEQYF
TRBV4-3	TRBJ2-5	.	CASSQVVGAETQYF
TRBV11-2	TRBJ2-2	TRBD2	CASSSASGANGELFF
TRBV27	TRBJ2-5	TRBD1	CASSITRTGPIFPETQYF
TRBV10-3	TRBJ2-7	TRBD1	CAISATGGNSYEQYF
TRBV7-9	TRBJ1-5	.	CASSIGPPSNQPQHF
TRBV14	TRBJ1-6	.	CASSQARTGDLHF
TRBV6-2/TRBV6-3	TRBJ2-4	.	CASSTTGLLAKNIQYF
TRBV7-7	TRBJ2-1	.	CASSKFTGLDEQFF
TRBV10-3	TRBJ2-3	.	CAIRPGTSADTQYF
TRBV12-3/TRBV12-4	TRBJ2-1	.	CASSFSERFYNEQFF
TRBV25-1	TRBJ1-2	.	CASSETDSNYGYTF
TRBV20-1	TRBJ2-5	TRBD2	CSAREAGLQETQYF
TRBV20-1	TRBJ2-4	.	CSARPYRGRGKNIQYF
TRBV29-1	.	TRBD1	CSGTGRYEQYF
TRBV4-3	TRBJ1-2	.	CASSQDLARGRSEYGYTF
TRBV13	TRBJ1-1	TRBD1	CASTHRDRVDTEAFF